This T cell receptor beta chain is from a study of cytomegalovirus exposure and HLA in healthy donors. This CDR3 is 15 amino acids long. Per germline, CDR1 MDHEN and CDR2 SYDVKM. V shed 5 bases and J shed 5 bases, with 15 bases lying between them. On this clone itself: The antigen remains unidentified.

Researchers ran the PCR with 60 Vbeta and 13 Jbeta primers. Assay used: immunoSEQ multiplex PCR; TCRdb lists only in-frame clones, some missing. The top ten clones hold approximately 2.2% of a sample with about 91,000 clones, under 75% of them seen once. Study-wide results and caveats: A prior analysis recorded that most TCR beta V segments were productive about 90% or about 30% of the time. Later work associated more than 15,000 TCR beta sequences with HLA alleles at 0.05 false discovery rate. It was shown in a later analysis that HLA-associated TCR beta chains were more clonally expanded than other, equally common chains.

Healthy bone marrow donors made up the donors. This receptor was obtained from a human donor in good health. This sequence joins TRBV28 and TRBJ2-2; TRBD2 is a possible D gene (6 bases). What was sequenced was PBMCs. The CDR3 nucleotides are TGTGCCAGCAGTCTTCAGCCCGGGAGAACCGGGGAGCTGTTTTTT. Its translation: CASSLQPGRTGELFF.